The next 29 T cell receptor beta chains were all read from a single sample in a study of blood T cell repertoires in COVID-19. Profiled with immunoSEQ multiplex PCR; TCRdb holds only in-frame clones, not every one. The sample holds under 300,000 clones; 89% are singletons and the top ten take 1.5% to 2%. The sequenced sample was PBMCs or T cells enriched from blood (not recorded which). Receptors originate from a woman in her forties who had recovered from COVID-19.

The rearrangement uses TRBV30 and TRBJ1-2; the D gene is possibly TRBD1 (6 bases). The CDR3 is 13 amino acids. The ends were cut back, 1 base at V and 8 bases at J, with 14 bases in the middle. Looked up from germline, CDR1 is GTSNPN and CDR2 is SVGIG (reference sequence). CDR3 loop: CAWSGQVTWGYTF. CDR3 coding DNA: TGTGCCTGGAGTGGACAGGTTACTTGGGGCTACACCTTC.

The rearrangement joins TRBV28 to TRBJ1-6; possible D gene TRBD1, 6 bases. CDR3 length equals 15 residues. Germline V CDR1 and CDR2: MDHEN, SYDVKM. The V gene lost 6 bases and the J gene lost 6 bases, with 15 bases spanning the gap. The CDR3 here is CASRVPQGSNSPLHF. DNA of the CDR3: TGTGCCAGCAGGGTCCCCCAGGGGAGTAATTCACCCCTCCACTTT.

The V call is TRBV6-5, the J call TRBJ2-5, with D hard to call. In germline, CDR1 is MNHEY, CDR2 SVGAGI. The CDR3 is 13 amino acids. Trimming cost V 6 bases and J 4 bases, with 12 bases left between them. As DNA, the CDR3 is TGTGCCAGCAGGCAGACAATTGGAGAGACCCAGTACTTC. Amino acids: CASRQTIGETQYF.

The CDR3 region is CSASTRKNTDTQYF. CDR3 bases: TGCAGTGCTAGTACACGAAAAAACACAGATACGCAGTATTTT. The chain has TRBV20-1 and TRBJ2-3; no clear D. Trimming removed 3 bases at V and 2 bases at J, with 12 bases between. Germline V lookup: CDR1 DFQATT, CDR2 SNEGSKA (reference sequence). There are 14 residues in the CDR3.

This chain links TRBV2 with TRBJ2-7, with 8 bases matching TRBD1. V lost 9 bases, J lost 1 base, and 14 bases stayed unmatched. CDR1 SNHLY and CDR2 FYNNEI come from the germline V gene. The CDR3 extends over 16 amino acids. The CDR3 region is CARSPPPGTGSYEQYF. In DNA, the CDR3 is TGTGCCAGATCCCCACCCCCGGGGACAGGATCCTACGAGCAGTACTTC.

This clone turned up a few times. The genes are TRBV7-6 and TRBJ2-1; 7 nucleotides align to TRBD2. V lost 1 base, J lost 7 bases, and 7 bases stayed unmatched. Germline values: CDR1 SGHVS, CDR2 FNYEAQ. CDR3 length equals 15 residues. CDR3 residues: CASSLVSGTLNEQFF. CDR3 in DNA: TGTGCCAGCAGCTTAGTAAGCGGGACGTTGAATGAGCAGTTCTTC.

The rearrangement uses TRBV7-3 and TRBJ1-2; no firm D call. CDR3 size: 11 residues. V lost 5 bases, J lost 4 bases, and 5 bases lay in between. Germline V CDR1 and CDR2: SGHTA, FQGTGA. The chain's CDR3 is CASSTVYGYTF. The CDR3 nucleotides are TGTGCCAGCAGCACAGTCTATGGCTACACCTTC.

The CDR3 nucleotides are TGTGCCGAAACTTCCACTAGTGCAGATACGCAGTATTTT. Translating gives CAETSTSADTQYF. The chain carries TRBV30 and TRBJ2-3, with TRBD2 as a possible D gene (5 bases). V was shortened by 8 bases and J by 4 bases, with 16 bases between the two germline ends. The length of the CDR3 is 13 residues. Germline lookup yields CDR1 GTSNPN and CDR2 SVGIG (reference sequence).

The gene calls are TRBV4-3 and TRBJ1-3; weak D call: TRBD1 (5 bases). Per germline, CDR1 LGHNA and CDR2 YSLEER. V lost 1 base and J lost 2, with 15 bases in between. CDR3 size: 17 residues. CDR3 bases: TGCGCCAGCAGCCAAGCGCAGGGTAATGGCCCTGGAAACACCATATATTTT. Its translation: CASSQAQGNGPGNTIYF.

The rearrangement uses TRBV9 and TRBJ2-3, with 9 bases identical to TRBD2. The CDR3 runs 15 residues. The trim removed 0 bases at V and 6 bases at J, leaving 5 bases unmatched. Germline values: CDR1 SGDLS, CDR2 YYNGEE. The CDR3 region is CASSVVAGGRDTQYF. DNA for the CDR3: TGTGCCAGCAGCGTAGTTGCGGGGGGGCGGGATACGCAGTATTTT.

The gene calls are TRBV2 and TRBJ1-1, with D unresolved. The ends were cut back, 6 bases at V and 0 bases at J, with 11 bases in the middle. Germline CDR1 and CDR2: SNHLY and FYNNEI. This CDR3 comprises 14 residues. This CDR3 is CASRTLTVNTEAFF. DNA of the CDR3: TGTGCCAGCAGGACCCTAACAGTGAACACTGAAGCTTTCTTT.

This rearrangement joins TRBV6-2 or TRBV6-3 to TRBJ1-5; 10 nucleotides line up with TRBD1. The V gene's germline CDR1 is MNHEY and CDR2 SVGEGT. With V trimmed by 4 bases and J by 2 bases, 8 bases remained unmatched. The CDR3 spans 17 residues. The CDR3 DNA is TGTGCCAGCAGTTCGAGGACAGGGGGTGATCGCAATCAGCCCCAGCATTTT. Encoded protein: CASSSRTGGDRNQPQHF.

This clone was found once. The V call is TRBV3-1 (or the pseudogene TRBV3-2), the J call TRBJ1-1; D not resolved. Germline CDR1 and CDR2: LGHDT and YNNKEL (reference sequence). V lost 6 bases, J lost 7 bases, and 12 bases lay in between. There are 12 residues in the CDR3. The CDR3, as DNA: TGTGCCAGCAGTCGGGAGAGCGGTGAAGCTTTCTTT. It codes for CASSRESGEAFF.

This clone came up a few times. The CDR3 DNA reads as TGTGCCAGCAGCTTAGTACGGGGGGACAGGGGCTTTAATGAAGCTTTCTTT. Amino acid sequence: CASSLVRGDRGFNEAFF. The chain uses TRBV7-8 and TRBJ1-1; 10 bases align to TRBD1. Germline CDR1 and CDR2: SGHVS and FQNEAQ. V shed 1 base, J shed 7 bases, and the junction held 12 bases outside the gene matches. CDR3 length: 17 amino acids.

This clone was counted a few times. The CDR3 DNA sequence: TGCGCCAGCAGCTTGGATGGGAGCCTCTATGGCTACACCTTC. Its translation is CASSLDGSLYGYTF. J is TRBJ1-2 and V is TRBV5-1; D gene unclear. Trimming shortened V by 0 bases and J by 4 bases, and 10 bases separated the two germline ends. CDR1 is SGHRS and CDR2 is YFSETQ in the germline V gene. The CDR3 sequence is 14 residues long.

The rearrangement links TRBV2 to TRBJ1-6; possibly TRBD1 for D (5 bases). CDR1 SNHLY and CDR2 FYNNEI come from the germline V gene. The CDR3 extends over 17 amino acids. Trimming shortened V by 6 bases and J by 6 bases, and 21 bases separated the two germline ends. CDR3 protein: CASSRRGLENVNSPLHF. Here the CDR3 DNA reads TGTGCCAGCAGCCGGCGGGGGTTGGAGAACGTTAATTCACCCCTCCACTTT.

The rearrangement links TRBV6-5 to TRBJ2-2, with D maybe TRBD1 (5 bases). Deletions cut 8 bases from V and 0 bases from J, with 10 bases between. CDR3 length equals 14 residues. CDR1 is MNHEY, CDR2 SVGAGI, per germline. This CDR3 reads CASHSGTNTGELFF. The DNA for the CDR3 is TGTGCCAGCCATTCAGGGACGAACACCGGGGAGCTGTTTTTT.

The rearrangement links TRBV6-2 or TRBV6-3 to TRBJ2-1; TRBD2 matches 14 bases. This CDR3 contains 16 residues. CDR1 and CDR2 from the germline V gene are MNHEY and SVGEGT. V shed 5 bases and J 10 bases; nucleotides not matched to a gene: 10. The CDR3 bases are TGTGCCAGCAGTAGGGGTGGGACTAGCGGGAGTGGCGAGCAGTTCTTC. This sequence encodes CASSRGGTSGSGEQFF.

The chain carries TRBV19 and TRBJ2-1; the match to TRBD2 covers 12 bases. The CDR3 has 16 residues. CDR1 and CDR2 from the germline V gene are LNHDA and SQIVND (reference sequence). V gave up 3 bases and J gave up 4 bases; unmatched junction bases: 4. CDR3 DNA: TGTGCCAGTAGTATTTGGACTAGCGGGGTATACAATGAGCAGTTCTTC. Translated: CASSIWTSGVYNEQFF.

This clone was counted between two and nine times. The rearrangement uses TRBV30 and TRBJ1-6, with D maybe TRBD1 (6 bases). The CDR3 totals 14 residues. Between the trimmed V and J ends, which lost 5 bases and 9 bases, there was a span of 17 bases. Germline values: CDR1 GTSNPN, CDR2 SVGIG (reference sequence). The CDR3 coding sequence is TGTGCCTGGGGTGCCGGGGGAGGGGGTTCACCCCTCCACTTT. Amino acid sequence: CAWGAGGGGSPLHF.

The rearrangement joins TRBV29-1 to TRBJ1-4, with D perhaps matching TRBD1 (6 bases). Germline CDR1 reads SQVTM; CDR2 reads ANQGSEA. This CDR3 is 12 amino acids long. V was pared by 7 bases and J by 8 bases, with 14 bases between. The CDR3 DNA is TGCAGCGCTCGGTCTACAGGGGAAAAACTGTTTTTT. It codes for CSARSTGEKLFF. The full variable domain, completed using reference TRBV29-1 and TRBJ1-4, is SAVISQKPSRDICQRGTSLTIQCQVDSQVTMMFWYRQQPGQSLTLIATANQGSEATYESGFVIDKFPISRPNLTFSTLTVSNMSPEDSSIYLCSARSTGEKLFFGSGTQLSVL.

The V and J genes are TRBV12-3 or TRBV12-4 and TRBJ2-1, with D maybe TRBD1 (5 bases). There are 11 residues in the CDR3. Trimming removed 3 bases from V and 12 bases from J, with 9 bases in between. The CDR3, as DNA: TGTGCCAGCAGTTTTGGGGCAGGGCAGTTCTTC. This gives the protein CASSFGAGQFF.

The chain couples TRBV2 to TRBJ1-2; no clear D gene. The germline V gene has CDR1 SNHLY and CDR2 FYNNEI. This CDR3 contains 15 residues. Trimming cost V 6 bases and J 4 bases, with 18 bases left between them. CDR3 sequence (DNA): TGTGCCAGCAGCTCCACTAGCTTGGCCGGCTATGGCTACACCTTC. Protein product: CASSSTSLAGYGYTF.

CDR3 bases: TGCGCCAGCAGCCCCACCAGGGAGCGGGATGAAAAACTGTTTTTT. Its translation: CASSPTRERDEKLFF. V is TRBV4-1 and J is TRBJ1-4, with D possibly TRBD1 on 5 matching bases. The germline gives CDR1 MGHRA, CDR2 YSYEKL. The CDR3 spans 15 residues. V gave up 4 bases and J gave up 6 bases, with 15 bases separating them.

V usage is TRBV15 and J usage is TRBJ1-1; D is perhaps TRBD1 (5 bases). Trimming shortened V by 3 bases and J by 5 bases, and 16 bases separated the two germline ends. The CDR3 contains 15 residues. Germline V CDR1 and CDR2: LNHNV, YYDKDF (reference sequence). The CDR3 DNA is TGTGCCACCAGCAGGTCGCGGGGGGTGGGGACTGAAGCTTTCTTT. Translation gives CATSRSRGVGTEAFF. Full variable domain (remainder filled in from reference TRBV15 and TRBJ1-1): DAMVIQNPRYQVTQFGKPVTLSCSQTLNHNVMYWYQQKSSQAPKLLFHYYDKDFNNEADTPDNFQSRRPNTSFCFLDIRSPGLGDTAMYLCATSRSRGVGTEAFFGQGTRLTVV.

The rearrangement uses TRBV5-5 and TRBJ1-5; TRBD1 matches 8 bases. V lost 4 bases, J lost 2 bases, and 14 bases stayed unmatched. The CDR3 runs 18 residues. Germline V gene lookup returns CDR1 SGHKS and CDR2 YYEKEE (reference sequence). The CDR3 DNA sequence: TGTGCCAGCAGCACCGGACAGGGACGACGACCGGGCAATCAGCCCCAGCATTTT. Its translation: CASSTGQGRRPGNQPQHF.

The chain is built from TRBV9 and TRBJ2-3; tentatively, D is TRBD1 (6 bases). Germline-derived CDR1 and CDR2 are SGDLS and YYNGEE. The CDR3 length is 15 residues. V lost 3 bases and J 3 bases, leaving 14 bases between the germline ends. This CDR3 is CASSGNAGETDTQYF. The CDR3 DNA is TGTGCCAGCAGCGGGAATGCAGGGGAAACAGATACGCAGTATTTT. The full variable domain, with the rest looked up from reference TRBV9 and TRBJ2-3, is DSGVTQTPKHLITATGQRVTLRCSPRSGDLSVYWYQQSLDQGLQFLIQYYNGEERAKGNILERFSAQQFPDLHSELNLSSLELGDSALYFCASSGNAGETDTQYFGPGTRLTVL.

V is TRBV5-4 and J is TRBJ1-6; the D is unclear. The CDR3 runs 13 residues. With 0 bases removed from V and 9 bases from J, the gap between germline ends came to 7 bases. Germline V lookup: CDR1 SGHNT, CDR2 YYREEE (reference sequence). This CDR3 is CASSLGSGSPLHF. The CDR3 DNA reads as TGTGCCAGCAGCTTGGGTTCGGGTTCACCCCTCCACTTT.

The CDR3 loop is CASSSLGGTTEAFF. The CDR3 bases are TGTGCCAGCAGCTCCCTGGGGGGGACCACTGAAGCTTTCTTT. The J gene is TRBJ1-1, the V gene TRBV7-2; TRBD1 might be the D (5 bases). Germline V lookup: CDR1 SGHTA, CDR2 FQGNSA. The ends were cut back, 4 bases at V and 4 bases at J, with 13 bases in the middle. The CDR3 spans 14 residues.